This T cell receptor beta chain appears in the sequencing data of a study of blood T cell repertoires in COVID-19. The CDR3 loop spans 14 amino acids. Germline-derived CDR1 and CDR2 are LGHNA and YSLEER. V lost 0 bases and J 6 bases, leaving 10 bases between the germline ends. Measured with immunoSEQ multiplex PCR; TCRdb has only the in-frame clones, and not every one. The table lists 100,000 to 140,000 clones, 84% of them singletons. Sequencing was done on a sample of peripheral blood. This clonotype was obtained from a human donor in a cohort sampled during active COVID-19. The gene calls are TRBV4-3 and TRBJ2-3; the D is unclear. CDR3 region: CASSQDLRADTQYF. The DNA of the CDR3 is TGCGCCAGCAGCCAAGATCTGAGAGCGGATACGCAGTATTTT.